This T cell receptor beta chain was captured in a study of blood T cell repertoires in COVID-19. Some clones are missing from TCRdb's copy, which holds only in-frame ones; the method was immunoSEQ multiplex PCR. The top ten hold approximately 2.1% of the sample, which has 400,000 or so clones, roughly 88% seen once. This clone was observed once. CDR1 is SGHRS and CDR2 is YFSETQ in the germline V gene. The CDR3 spans 16 residues. V lost 0 bases and J lost 0, with 11 bases in between. The rearrangement links TRBV5-1 to TRBJ2-3; TRBD2 is a possible D gene (5 bases). This sequence originates from a middle-aged woman with acute COVID-19. Material for sequencing was PBMCs or T cells enriched from blood (not recorded which). CDR3 amino acids: CASSLALGSSTDTQYF. The DNA of the CDR3 is TGCGCCAGCAGCTTGGCACTGGGGAGTAGCACAGATACGCAGTATTTT.